This T cell receptor (beta chain) appears in the sequencing data of a study of identical twins. This clonotype was recorded a few times. The antigen remains unidentified. MiXCR was run by TCRdb on the 5' RACE reads, yielding one entry per CDR3 protein. This sample has 550,000 to 700,000 distinct CDR3 sequences, with around 20% found just once. Notes on the study in general: Weaker excess twin sharing was seen among beta out-of-frame sequences. Analyses of zero insertions could, in part, be confounded by invariant MAIT and iNKT cells.

These data are also associated with another study on T cells expressing NK-cell markers. As that report states: In several experiments, sorting was confined to alpha-beta TCR T cells through use of an anti-gamma-delta TCR antibody. A range of about 1.0-8% of CD8+ T cells consisted of dominant NKG2C+ clonotypes in 6 or 7 donors.

This sequence was found in a woman aged 18-29 years in good health. The sequenced sample was PBMCs.

The DNA of the CDR3 is TGCAGTGCTAGGACCCCGGGACTAGGCACAGATACGCAGTATTTT. Its protein product is CSARTPGLGTDTQYF. This chain joins TRBV20-1 and TRBJ2-3; 8 nucleotides agree with TRBD2. CDR3 size: 15 residues. CDR1 is DFQATT, CDR2 SNEGSKA, per germline (reference sequence). V was pared by 3 bases and J by 1 base, with 6 bases of the junction left unmatched.